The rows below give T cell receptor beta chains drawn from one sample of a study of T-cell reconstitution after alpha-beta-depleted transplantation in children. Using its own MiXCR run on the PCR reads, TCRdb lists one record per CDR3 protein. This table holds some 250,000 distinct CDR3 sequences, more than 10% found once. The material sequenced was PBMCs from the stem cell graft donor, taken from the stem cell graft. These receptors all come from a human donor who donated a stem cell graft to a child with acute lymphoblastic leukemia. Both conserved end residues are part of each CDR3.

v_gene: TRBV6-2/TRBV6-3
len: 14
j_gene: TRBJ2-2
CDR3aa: CASSRLLNTGELFF

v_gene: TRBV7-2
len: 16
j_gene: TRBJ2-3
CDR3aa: CASSLGSLASTDTQYF

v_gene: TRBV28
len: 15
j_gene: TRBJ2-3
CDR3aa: CASAVGEGSTDTQYF

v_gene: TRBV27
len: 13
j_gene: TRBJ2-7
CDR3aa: CASFGTGTYEQYF

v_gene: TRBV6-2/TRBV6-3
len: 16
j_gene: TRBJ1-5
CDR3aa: CASLDSTFYSNQPQHF

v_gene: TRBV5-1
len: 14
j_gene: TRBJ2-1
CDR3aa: CASSLAGINNEQFF

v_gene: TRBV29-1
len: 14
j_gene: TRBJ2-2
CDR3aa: CSAQDGRRTGELFF

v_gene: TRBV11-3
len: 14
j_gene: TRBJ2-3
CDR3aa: CASSSPDYTDTQYF

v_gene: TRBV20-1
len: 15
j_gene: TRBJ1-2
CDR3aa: CSARDSRVSNYGYTF

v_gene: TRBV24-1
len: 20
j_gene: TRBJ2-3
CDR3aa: CATSVGVGIRSAVYTDTQYF

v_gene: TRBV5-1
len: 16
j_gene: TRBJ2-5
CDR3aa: CASSQPGGWGSETQYF

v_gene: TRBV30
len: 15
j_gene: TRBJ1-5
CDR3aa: CAWSVPRGAFQPQHF

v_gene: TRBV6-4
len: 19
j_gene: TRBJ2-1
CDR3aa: CTSSPQRGRASGRAEEQFF

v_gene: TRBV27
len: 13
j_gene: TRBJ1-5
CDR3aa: CASSPTSNQPQHF

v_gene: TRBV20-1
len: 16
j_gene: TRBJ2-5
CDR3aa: CSARDWGEGVQETQYF

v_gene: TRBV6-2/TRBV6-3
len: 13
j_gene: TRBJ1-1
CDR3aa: CASKDRGVTEAFF

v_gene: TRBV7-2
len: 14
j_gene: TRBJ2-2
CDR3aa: CASSRDSNTGELFF

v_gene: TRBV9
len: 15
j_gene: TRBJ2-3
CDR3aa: CASSIEGDSTDTQYF

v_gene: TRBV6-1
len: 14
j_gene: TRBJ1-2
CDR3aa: CASNLDRFGGGYTF

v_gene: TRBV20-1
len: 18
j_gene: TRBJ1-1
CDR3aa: CSATYPGTGGLGNTEAFF

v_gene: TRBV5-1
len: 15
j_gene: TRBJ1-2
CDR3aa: CASSLDPGSNYGYTF

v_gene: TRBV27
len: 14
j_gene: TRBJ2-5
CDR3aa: CASSFRGGQETQYF

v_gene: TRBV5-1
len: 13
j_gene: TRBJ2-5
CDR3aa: CASSSTGQETQYF

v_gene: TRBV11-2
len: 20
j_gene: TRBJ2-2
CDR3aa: CASSSRWDTLASPYTGELFF

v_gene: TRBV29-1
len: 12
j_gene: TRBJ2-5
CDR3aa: CSVEKQQETQYF

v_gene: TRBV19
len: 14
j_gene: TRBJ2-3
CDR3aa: CASKDRAGTDTQYF

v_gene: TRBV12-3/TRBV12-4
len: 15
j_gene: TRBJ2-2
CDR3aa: CASTLGTLNTGELFF

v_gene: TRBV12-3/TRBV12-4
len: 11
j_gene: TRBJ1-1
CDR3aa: CASKLNTEAFF

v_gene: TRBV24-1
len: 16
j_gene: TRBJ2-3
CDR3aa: CATSESQGFLTDTQYF

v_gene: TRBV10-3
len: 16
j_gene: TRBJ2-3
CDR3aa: CATTPRTDTFTDTQYF

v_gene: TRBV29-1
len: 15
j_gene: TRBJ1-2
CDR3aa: CSVAAGRGSIDGYTF

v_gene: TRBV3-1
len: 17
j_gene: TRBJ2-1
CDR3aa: CASSQDKRGAFYNEQFF

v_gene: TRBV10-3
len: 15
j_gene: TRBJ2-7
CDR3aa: CAISDRTGGSYEQYF

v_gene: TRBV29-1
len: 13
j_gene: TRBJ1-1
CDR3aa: CSAAQRMNTEAFF

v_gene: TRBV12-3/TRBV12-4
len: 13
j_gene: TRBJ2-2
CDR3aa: CASRSENTGELFF

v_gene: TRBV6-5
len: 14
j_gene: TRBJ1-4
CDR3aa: CASSYRGSDEKLFF

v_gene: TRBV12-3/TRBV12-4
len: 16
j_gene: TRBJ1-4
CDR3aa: CASRHFPGARREKLFF

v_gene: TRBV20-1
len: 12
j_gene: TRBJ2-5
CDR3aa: CSASGVQETQYF

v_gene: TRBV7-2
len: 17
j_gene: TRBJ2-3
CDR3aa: CASSLAPSGGTADTQYF

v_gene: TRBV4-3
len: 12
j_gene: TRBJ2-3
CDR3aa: CASSQDSGPQYF

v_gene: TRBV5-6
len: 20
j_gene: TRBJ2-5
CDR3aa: CASSLGRGQRPGGAQETQYF

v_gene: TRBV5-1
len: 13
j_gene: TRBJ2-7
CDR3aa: CASRTGTGDEQYF

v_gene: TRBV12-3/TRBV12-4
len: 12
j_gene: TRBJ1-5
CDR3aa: CASSFDEQPQHF

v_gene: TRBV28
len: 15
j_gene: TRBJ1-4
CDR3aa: CASSSGQGAVEKLFF

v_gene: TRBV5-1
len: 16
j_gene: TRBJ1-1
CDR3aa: CASSLSRGYGNTEAFF

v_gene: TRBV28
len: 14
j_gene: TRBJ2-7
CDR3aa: CASSPRVSDYEQYF

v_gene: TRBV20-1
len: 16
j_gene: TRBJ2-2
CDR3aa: CSARGRTGEMSGELFF

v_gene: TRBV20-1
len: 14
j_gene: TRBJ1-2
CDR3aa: CSARVARVKSGYTF

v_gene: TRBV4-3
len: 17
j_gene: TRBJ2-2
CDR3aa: CASSQDVASGSPGELFF

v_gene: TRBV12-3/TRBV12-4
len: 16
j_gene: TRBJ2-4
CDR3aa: CASSTWTSGVKNIQYF

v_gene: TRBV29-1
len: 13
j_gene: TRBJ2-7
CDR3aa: CSVPGHSSYEQYF

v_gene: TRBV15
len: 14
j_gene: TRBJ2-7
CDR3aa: CATSRPGDSYEQYF

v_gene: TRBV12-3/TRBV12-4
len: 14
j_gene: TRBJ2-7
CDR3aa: CASSTGTGFDEQYF

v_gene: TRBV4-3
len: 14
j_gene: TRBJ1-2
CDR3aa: CASSQGPANYGYTF